This T cell receptor beta chain originates from a study of beta chain features in type 1 diabetes. On the study more broadly: No patient-donor differences in age, gender, total cells or subset yield.

Points from the study as a whole: Patients with type 1 diabetes showed fewer VDJ junction insertions and more deletions. Naive, central memory and Treg TCRB repertoires seemed to resemble each other more closely in patients than they did in healthy donors. All four CD4+ subsets from Type 1 diabetes patients carried moderately but significantly shorter TCRB CDR3s.

cDNA synthesis used the whole RNA isolate, giving expressed TCRB sequences. Using immunoSEQ multiplex PCR, the repertoire was profiled, and TCRdb retains in-frame clones only, with some absent. The table has more than 250,000 clones, roughly 22% seen once. It was one heparinised blood draw, averaging about 0.12 L, that each donor gave. This clone was detected once. Antigen: not known. Germline V gene sequence: CDR1 MDHEN, CDR2 SYDVKM. The CDR3 contains 13 residues. The junction had 7 bases not matched to a gene; V was cut back by 4 bases and J by 8 bases. The chain recombines TRBV28 with TRBJ1-2; 7 positions agree with TRBD1. Material: naive CD4+ T cells from blood. The receptor's source is a woman between 40 and 55 years old with type 1 diabetes. CDR3 region: CASSSRTGEGYTF. CDR3 DNA: TGTGCCAGCAGTTCGAGAACAGGGGAGGGCTACACCTTC.